This T cell receptor beta chain was retrieved from a study of cytotoxic CD8 clonotypes in ibrutinib-treated CLL. Study-wide context: Across the patients, some ten were relapsed/refractory, roughly 16 treatment-naive and 17 to 18 IGHV unmutated. Study findings and constraints: Clonality increased with ibrutinib response but returned toward baseline at progression. Public clonotypes showed up rarely, and on treatment they shrank or held steady. The study sampled sustained-remission and progressing patients at different times.

This CDR3 is 14 amino acids long. The V end was cut by 7 bases, the J end by 4 bases, with 17 bases between. Germline V gene lookup returns CDR1 MDHEN and CDR2 SYDVKM. About this clone itself: The target antigen is unknown.

This table comes from immunoSEQ multiplex PCR, and its TCRdb copy is limited to in-frame clones, with some not included. The sample carries just over 200,000 clones, about four fifths recorded once. The TCR originated in a human donor with chronic lymphocytic leukemia. This chain joins TRBV28 and TRBJ2-7, with TRBD2 as a possible D gene (5 bases). Source: PBMCs, taken after 12 months of ibrutinib treatment. The CDR3 is CASTLRGTAYEQYF. CDR3 sequence (DNA): TGTGCCAGCACCCTCCGGGGTACGGCTTACGAGCAGTACTTC.